This TCR beta chain stems from a study of CD8 T cells in Susac syndrome. V lost 0 bases, J lost 1 base, and 9 bases lay in between. The CDR3 loop spans 15 amino acids. From germline, CDR1 is KGHSH and CDR2 LQKENI. Negative isolation was applied to CD8+ and CD4+ T cells, and FACS enrichment was applied to TEMRA cells. RNA amounts of roughly 0.45 to 1 ug underwent reverse transcription with random hexamers. TCRdb redid the calling of the immunoSEQ multiplex PCR reads with MiXCR, one entry per CDR3 protein. The sample has roughly 150,000 distinct CDR3 sequences; 90% to 96% are singletons. Sequencing was performed on CD4+ T cells from PBMCs. The V and J genes are TRBV18 and TRBJ1-1; TRBD1 might be the D (5 bases). This clonotype originated in a human donor with Susac syndrome. The CDR3 DNA sequence: TGTGCCAGCTCACCACCGACAGTAGGGAACACTGAAGCTTTCTTT. Protein: CASSPPTVGNTEAFF.